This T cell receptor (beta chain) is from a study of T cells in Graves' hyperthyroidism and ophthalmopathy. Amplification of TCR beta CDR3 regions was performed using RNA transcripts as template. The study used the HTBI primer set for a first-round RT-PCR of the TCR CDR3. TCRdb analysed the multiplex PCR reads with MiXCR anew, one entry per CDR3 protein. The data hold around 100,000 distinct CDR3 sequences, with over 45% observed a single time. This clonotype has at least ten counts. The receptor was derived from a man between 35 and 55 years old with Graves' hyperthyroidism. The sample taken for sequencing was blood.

The CDR3 DNA sequence: TGCAGCGTTCGGACAGGGGGGAACACTGAAGCTTTCTTT. It is translated as CSVRTGGNTEAFF. V gene TRBV29-1 combines with J gene TRBJ1-1; the match to TRBD1 covers 10 bases. This CDR3 contains 13 residues. J was trimmed by 1 base and V by 5 bases; bases with no gene match: 1. Germline CDR1 reads SQVTM; CDR2 reads ANQGSEA.